Following are 17 T cell receptor beta chains from one sample sequenced in a study of T cells in localized non-small cell lung cancer. Libraries were prepared by immunoSEQ multiplex PCR; TCRdb keeps only in-frame clonotypes and omits some of them. The sample consists of about 45,000 clones, 81% of them appearing once. The specimen was peripheral blood mononuclear cells, collected before any cancer treatment. Every receptor here comes from a man aged 35-75 years with stage III lung adenocarcinoma.

The V gene is TRBV2, the J gene TRBJ2-3; no clear D gene. Trimming removed 7 bases at V and 0 bases at J, with 11 bases between. The length of the CDR3 is 14 residues. Looked up from germline, CDR1 is SNHLY and CDR2 is FYNNEI. CDR3 sequence reads: CASIRTASTDTQYF. CDR3 bases: TGTGCCAGCATCCGGACGGCTAGCACAGATACGCAGTATTTT.

This clone showed up just once. The chain has TRBV6-5 and TRBJ2-5; no clear D. The germline V gene has CDR1 MNHEY and CDR2 SVGAGI. The CDR3 runs to 13 residues. V was shortened by 6 bases and J by 4 bases, with 12 bases between the two germline ends. The CDR3 DNA follows: TGTGCCAGCAGCTCCGAGGCTACAGAGACCCAGTACTTC. It is translated as CASSSEATETQYF.

The CDR3 sequence is CATSRARGGAWNEQFF. DNA for the CDR3: TGTGCCACCAGCAGAGCGCGCGGGGGGGCGTGGAATGAGCAGTTCTTC. The chain couples TRBV15 to TRBJ2-1, with 9 bases identical to TRBD2. V gave up 1 base and J gave up 7 bases; unmatched junction bases: 8. The CDR3 is made up of 16 amino acids. Germline V gene data show CDR1 as LNHNV and CDR2 as YYDKDF (reference sequence).

The chain couples TRBV30 to TRBJ2-5; D remains ambiguous. CDR1 and CDR2 from the germline V gene are GTSNPN and SVGIG (reference sequence). V shed 0 bases and J shed 4 bases, with 9 bases lying between them. The CDR3 runs 13 residues. The CDR3 bases are TGTGCCTGGAGTGTAAAGAGTGGAGAGACCCAGTACTTC. It codes for CAWSVKSGETQYF.

This sequence joins TRBV27 and TRBJ2-1; maybe TRBD2 (6 bases). The CDR3 is made up of 14 amino acids. The V gene lost 2 bases and the J gene lost 7 bases, with 12 bases spanning the gap. From germline, CDR1 is MNHEY and CDR2 SMNVEV (reference sequence). CDR3 in DNA: TGTGCCAGCAGTTTAATTGGCGGGGAGAATGAGCAGTTCTTC. Amino acids: CASSLIGGENEQFF.

The chain uses TRBV9 and TRBJ1-2, with D possibly TRBD1 on 6 matching bases. The CDR3 contains 15 residues. Trimming took 4 bases from V and 2 from J, leaving 15 bases between them. From germline, CDR1 is SGDLS and CDR2 YYNGEE. The CDR3 is CASSTQTGSNYGYTF. The CDR3 DNA reads as TGTGCCAGCAGCACTCAGACAGGATCGAACTATGGCTACACCTTC.

CDR3 amino acids: CASSLVSFYGYTF. In nucleotides, the CDR3 is TGCGCCAGCAGCTTGGTCAGTTTCTATGGCTACACCTTC. This sequence joins TRBV5-1 and TRBJ1-2; D unclear. The CDR3 is 13 residues long. V lost 0 bases and J lost 4, with 7 bases in between. CDR1 and CDR2 (germline): SGHRS, YFSETQ.

This clone was observed a single time. The rearrangement links TRBV6-6 to TRBJ1-2; 7 nucleotides match TRBD1. This CDR3 is built from 13 residues. Looked up from germline, CDR1 is MNHNY and CDR2 is SVGAGI (reference sequence). J gave up 8 bases and V 6 bases, and 9 bases lay outside the gene matches. The CDR3 DNA is TGTGCCAGCAGCCCAGTACACAGGGGAGGCTACACCTTC. This codes for CASSPVHRGGYTF.

V is TRBV6-5 and J is TRBJ2-7; D is tentatively TRBD1 or TRBD2 (5 bases each). CDR1 and CDR2 (germline): MNHEY, SVGAGI. The V end was cut by 2 bases, the J end by 3 bases, with 8 bases between. The CDR3 runs 13 residues. CDR3 amino acids: CASSYGGRYEQYF. The CDR3 nucleotides are TGTGCCAGCAGTTACGGGGGTCGCTACGAGCAGTACTTC.

The DNA of the CDR3 is TGTGCCAGTGGGACTAACACAGATACGCAGTATTTT. It codes for CASGTNTDTQYF. This chain links TRBV19 with TRBJ2-3, with 7 bases aligning to TRBD2. The germline V gene encodes CDR1 LNHDA and CDR2 SQIVND (reference sequence). The CDR3 spans 12 residues. The ends lost 8 bases at V and 2 bases at J; junction bases unmatched: 1.

This chain joins TRBV9 and TRBJ2-3, with TRBD1 as a possible D gene (6 bases). The CDR3 totals 14 residues. In germline, CDR1 is SGDLS, CDR2 YYNGEE. Trimming cost V 4 bases and J 6 bases, with 15 bases left between them. This CDR3 is CASSPFVGADTQYF. In DNA, the CDR3 is TGTGCCAGCAGCCCTTTTGTGGGGGCGGATACGCAGTATTTT.

This clone was detected only a few times. The rearrangement joins TRBV4-2 to TRBJ2-5; 11 bases are a match to TRBD2. The junction had 0 bases not matched to a gene; V was cut back by 1 base and J by 5 bases. There are 14 residues in the CDR3. Germline loops: CDR1 LGHNA, CDR2 YNFKEQ. DNA for the CDR3: TGTGCCAGCAGCCAAGGACTAGCGGGGGAGACCCAGTACTTC. Protein sequence: CASSQGLAGETQYF.

This chain joins TRBV11-2 and TRBJ2-1, with D possibly matching TRBD2 (5 bases). Germline V gene lookup returns CDR1 SGHAT and CDR2 FQNNGV. V lost 1 base to trimming and J lost 1 base, with 11 bases between them. The CDR3 contains 16 residues. The DNA for the CDR3 is TGTGCCAGCAGCTTAGGACGGGAAATTTCCTACAATGAGCAGTTCTTC. Protein: CASSLGREISYNEQFF.

V and J are TRBV11-2 and TRBJ1-1; no firm D call. Trimming pared 3 bases from V and 4 bases from J, leaving 12 bases between. The CDR3 has 14 amino acids. Germline CDR1 reads SGHAT; CDR2 reads FQNNGV. The DNA for the CDR3 is TGTGCCAGCAGCTTGGTCAGATCGACCACTGAAGCTTTCTTT. As protein: CASSLVRSTTEAFF. The full variable domain, rest sourced from reference TRBV11-2 and TRBJ1-1, is EAGVAQSPRYKIIEKRQSVAFWCNPISGHATLYWYQQILGQGPKLLIQFQNNGVVDDSQLPKDRFSAERLKGVDSTLKIQPAKLEDSAVYLCASSLVRSTTEAFFGQGTRLTVV.

This clone was counted between two and nine times. The rearrangement uses TRBV7-8 and TRBJ2-1; 9 bases agree with TRBD1. The CDR3 runs 18 residues. Germline V gene sequence: CDR1 SGHVS, CDR2 FQNEAQ. Trimming removed 1 base from V and 9 bases from J; junction bases left unmatched: 16. CDR3 sequence: CASSLVIITGTGMSEQFF. The CDR3 DNA reads TGTGCCAGCAGCTTAGTGATCATTACCGGGACAGGGATGTCTGAGCAGTTCTTC. Complete variable domain (other parts from reference TRBV7-8 and TRBJ2-1): GAGVSQSPRYKVAKRGQDVALRCDPISGHVSLFWYQQALGQGPEFLTYFQNEAQLDKSGLPSDRFFAERPEGSVSTLKIQRTQQEDSAVYLCASSLVIITGTGMSEQFFGPGTRLTVL.

The chain has TRBV4-1 and TRBJ2-1, with TRBD2 matching over 11 bases. This CDR3 is built from 18 residues. V lost 2 bases, J lost 2 bases, and 8 bases stayed unmatched. Germline values: CDR1 MGHRA, CDR2 YSYEKL. The CDR3 protein is CASSQSPTSGGAYNEQFF. CDR3 nucleotides: TGCGCCAGCAGCCAATCCCCTACTAGCGGGGGAGCCTACAATGAGCAGTTCTTC.

The chain is built from TRBV29-1 and TRBJ2-5; 9 bases line up with TRBD1. The junction had 7 bases not matched to a gene; V was cut back by 6 bases and J by 5 bases. From germline, CDR1 is SQVTM and CDR2 ANQGSEA. CDR3 size: 13 residues. In nucleotides, the CDR3 is TGCAGCGTAGGACAGGGGCTGGGTGAGACCCAGTACTTC. Its protein is CSVGQGLGETQYF. The variable domain in full, completed from reference TRBV29-1 and TRBJ2-5, reads SAVISQKPSRDICQRGTSLTIQCQVDSQVTMMFWYRQQPGQSLTLIATANQGSEATYESGFVIDKFPISRPNLTFSTLTVSNMSPEDSSIYLCSVGQGLGETQYFGPGTRLLVL.